Below are 20 T cell receptor beta chains sequenced from a single sample in a study of T cells after yellow fever vaccination. MiXCR was run by TCRdb on the 5' RACE reads, yielding one entry per CDR3 protein. The sample yields 400,000 to 650,000 distinct CDR3 sequences, just over 20% seen once. The sequenced sample was PBMCs, obtained less than 25 days after the first yellow fever vaccination. The receptor set was obtained from a man younger than 35 who received the YFV17D yellow fever vaccine.

This clonotype was seen ten or more times. The genes are TRBV4-3 and TRBJ1-5; 10 nucleotides align to TRBD1. CDR1 LGHNA and CDR2 YSLEER come from the germline V gene. With 0 bases clipped from V and 7 bases from J, the junction kept 3 bases outside the gene matches. The CDR3 is made up of 15 amino acids. CDR3 sequence reads: CASSQDWTGGQPQHF. Here the CDR3 DNA reads TGCGCCAGCAGCCAAGACTGGACAGGGGGGCAGCCCCAGCATTTT.

This clonotype occurred many times. This chain connects TRBV7-8 to TRBJ1-5; no clear D. Germline assignment: CDR1 SGHVS and CDR2 FQNEAQ. The CDR3 sequence is 14 residues long. The ends were cut back, 1 base at V and 5 bases at J, with 9 bases in the middle. CDR3: CASSLEGGYQPQHF. The CDR3 bases are TGTGCCAGCAGCTTAGAGGGAGGGTATCAGCCCCAGCATTTT.

V and J are TRBV6-1 and TRBJ2-2; D gene uncertain. The CDR3 length is 11 residues. Trimming took 2 bases from V and 13 from J, leaving 8 bases between them. CDR1 and CDR2 from the germline V gene are MNHNS and SASEGT. The DNA for the CDR3 is TGTGCCAGCAGTGAATATGAGGTGCTGTTTTTT. It is translated as CASSEYEVLFF.

This clonotype was seen only a few times. The rearrangement uses TRBV18 and TRBJ2-2, with 7 bases identical to TRBD1. V lost 1 base, J lost 1 base, and 3 bases stayed unmatched. The CDR3 contains 16 residues. Germline V lookup: CDR1 KGHSH, CDR2 LQKENI. CDR3 sequence reads: CASSPLRTGNTGELFF. The CDR3 DNA reads as TGTGCCAGCTCACCACTCCGGACAGGGAACACCGGGGAGCTGTTTTTT.

This clonotype has more than one count but fewer than ten. V usage is TRBV6-1 and J usage is TRBJ2-5; the match to TRBD1 covers 8 bases. V lost 7 bases to trimming and J lost 4 bases; unmatched junction nucleotides: 11. Per germline, CDR1 MNHNS and CDR2 SASEGT. CDR3 length: 15 residues. In DNA form, the CDR3 reads TGTGCCAGCAATAGGGGCAGGGGGCTGGGAGAGACCCAGTACTTC. This codes for CASNRGRGLGETQYF.

The chain recombines TRBV20-1 with TRBJ1-3; no reliable D call. The germline V and J ends were trimmed by 3 bases and 6 bases, with 15 bases remaining between them. Germline V CDR1 and CDR2: DFQATT, SNEGSKA (reference sequence). This CDR3 spans 14 amino acids. The CDR3 region has the DNA TGCAGTGCTAGTAACCGGGAATCAGCAAACACCATATATTTT. This translates into CSASNRESANTIYF.

The J gene is TRBJ2-2, the V gene TRBV7-2; D gene ambiguous. Germline CDR1 is SGHTA and CDR2 is FQGNSA. The CDR3 sequence is 16 residues long. Deletions cut 2 bases from V and 8 bases from J, with 18 bases between. The CDR3 DNA follows: TGTGCCAGCAGCTTAAACCCTACCACTATCTCAGGGGAGCTGTTTTTT. Protein sequence: CASSLNPTTISGELFF.

This clonotype has more than one count but fewer than ten. The chain uses TRBV9 and TRBJ2-3, with D uncertain. V was pared by 0 bases and J by 2 bases, with 7 bases between. The CDR3 is 14 residues long. Germline V gene sequence: CDR1 SGDLS, CDR2 YYNGEE. The CDR3 region is CASSVAKVTDTQYF. CDR3 coding DNA: TGTGCCAGCAGCGTAGCGAAAGTCACAGATACGCAGTATTTT.

This clonotype was recorded a few times. The genes are TRBV21-1 and TRBJ1-1. TRBV21-1 is assigned pseudogene status. The CDR3 runs 12 residues. Written as DNA, the CDR3 is TGTGCCAGCAGCGGGATGAACACTGAAGCTTTCTTT. Amino acids: CASSGMNTEAFF.

On this clonotype: The junction departs from the called germline gene at one end, perhaps through a read error. The chain is built from TRBV24-1 and TRBJ2-2; unclear D gene. Germline values: CDR1 KGHDR, CDR2 SFDVKD. This CDR3 is 11 amino acids long. Written as DNA, the CDR3 is TGTGCCACCGGTGACACCGGGGAGCTGTTTTTT. The encoded protein is CATGDTGELFF.

There are a few counts of this clonotype. The J gene is TRBJ2-3, the V gene TRBV19; a possible D gene is TRBD1 (6 bases). Germline CDR1 reads LNHDA; CDR2 reads SQIVND (reference sequence). V lost 7 bases and J 3 bases, leaving 23 bases between the germline ends. CDR3 length equals 17 residues. For the CDR3, the DNA is TGTGCCAGTAAAGTTGCCGGACAACAGGGAATGACAGATACGCAGTATTTT. Protein sequence: CASKVAGQQGMTDTQYF.

This clonotype was detected only once. The CDR3 here is CASSQDLAGEDTQYF. CDR3 coding DNA: TGTGCCAGCAGCCAAGATCTAGCGGGGGAAGATACGCAGTATTTT. This rearrangement joins TRBV3-1 to TRBJ2-3; 10 bases match TRBD2. This CDR3 region has 15 residues. CDR1 and CDR2 from the germline V gene are LGHDT and YNNKEL (reference sequence). The J segment lost 5 bases and the V segment lost 0 bases, leaving 2 bases of the junction unmatched.

V usage is TRBV7-2 and J usage is TRBJ1-2, with a tentative D call TRBD1 (5 bases). CDR1 SGHTA and CDR2 FQGNSA come from the germline V gene. V lost 4 bases and J lost 5, with 23 bases in between. The CDR3 has 17 residues. CDR3 amino acids: CASSWGPMRLGAYGYTF. Written as DNA, the CDR3 is TGTGCCAGCAGCTGGGGACCGATGCGCCTAGGGGCTTATGGCTACACCTTC.

This clonotype was detected only a few times. The chain uses TRBV20-1 and TRBJ2-7, with D possibly being TRBD2 (6 bases). Germline assignment: CDR1 DFQATT and CDR2 SNEGSKA (reference sequence). V lost 5 bases to trimming and J lost 5 bases, with 13 bases between them. The CDR3 totals 12 residues. The CDR3 spells CSAVPSGHEQYF. CDR3 DNA: TGCAGTGCTGTCCCCAGCGGGCACGAGCAGTACTTC.

The rearrangement uses TRBV10-3 and TRBJ2-2, with D possibly matching TRBD2 (5 bases). The CDR3 contains 13 residues. The ends were cut back, 7 bases at V and 1 base at J, with 7 bases in the middle. Germline CDR1 and CDR2: ENHRY and SYGVKD. The CDR3, as DNA: TGTGCCATCACCAGCGGGAACACCGGGGAGCTGTTTTTT. Translating it yields CAITSGNTGELFF.

V and J are TRBV18 and TRBJ2-5, with a possible D match to TRBD2 (5 bases). Germline-derived CDR1 and CDR2 are KGHSH and LQKENI. Between the trimmed V and J ends, which lost 4 bases and 5 bases, there was a span of 11 bases. This CDR3 spans 13 amino acids. CDR3 sequence: CASSQRGGETQYF. The CDR3 nucleotides are TGTGCCAGCTCACAACGCGGCGGGGAGACCCAGTACTTC.

This clonotype turned up a few times. J is TRBJ2-5 and V is TRBV7-2; the D is unclear. Germline-derived CDR1 and CDR2 are SGHTA and FQGNSA. With 1 base removed from V and 0 bases from J, the gap between germline ends came to 6 bases. This CDR3 has 14 residues. The CDR3 DNA follows: TGTGCCAGCAGCTTAGATCCCTACCAAGAGACCCAGTACTTC. Residues: CASSLDPYQETQYF.

The genes are TRBV2 and TRBJ2-1; TRBD1 matches 9 bases. CDR3 length: 14 residues. Per the germline V gene, CDR1 is SNHLY and CDR2 is FYNNEI. Trimming at V came to 8 bases and at J to 8 bases, leaving 10 bases not matched to a gene. CDR3 protein: CASLPGQGLHEQFF. The DNA of the CDR3 is TGTGCCAGCCTACCGGGACAGGGTTTGCATGAGCAGTTCTTC.

The chain has TRBV5-6 and TRBJ1-1, with 7 positions matching TRBD1. The CDR3 length is 15 residues. The germline gives CDR1 SGHDT, CDR2 YYEEEE. Unmatched junction bases numbered 10, after V lost 5 bases and J lost 3 bases. The CDR3 sequence: CASSSSRQGHTEAFF. For the CDR3, the DNA is TGTGCCAGCAGTTCGTCACGACAGGGCCACACTGAAGCTTTCTTT.

This clonotype was seen more than once but under ten times. This chain links TRBV12-3 or TRBV12-4 with TRBJ1-1; weak D call: TRBD1 (5 bases). CDR3 length equals 14 residues. Trimming took 7 bases from V and 0 from J, leaving 12 bases between them. The chain's CDR3 is CASIPQGLNTEAFF. CDR3 sequence (DNA): TGTGCCAGCATCCCCCAGGGTTTGAACACTGAAGCTTTCTTT.